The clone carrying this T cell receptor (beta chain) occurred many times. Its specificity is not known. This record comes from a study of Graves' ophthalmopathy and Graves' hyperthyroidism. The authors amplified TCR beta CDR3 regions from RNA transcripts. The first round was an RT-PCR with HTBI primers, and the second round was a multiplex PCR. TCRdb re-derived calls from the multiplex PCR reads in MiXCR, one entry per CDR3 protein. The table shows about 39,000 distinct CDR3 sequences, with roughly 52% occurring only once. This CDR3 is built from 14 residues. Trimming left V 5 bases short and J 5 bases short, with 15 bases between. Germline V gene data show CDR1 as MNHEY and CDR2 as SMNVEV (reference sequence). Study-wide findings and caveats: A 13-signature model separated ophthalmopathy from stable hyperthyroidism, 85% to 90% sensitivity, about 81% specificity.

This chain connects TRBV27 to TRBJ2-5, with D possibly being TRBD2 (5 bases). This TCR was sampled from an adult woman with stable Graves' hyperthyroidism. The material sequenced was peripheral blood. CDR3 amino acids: CASSHSRGGETQYF. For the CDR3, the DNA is TGTGCCAGCAGTCACTCCCGGGGTGGGGAGACCCAGTACTTC.